These T cell receptor beta chains were read from a single sample in a study of T cell repertoires in cytomegalovirus infection. One entry per CDR3 protein results from TCRdb running MiXCR on the reads. The table has 200,000 to 300,000 distinct CDR3 sequences, roughly an eighth seen once. The specimen was PBMCs. Receptors were obtained from a human donor in good health (CMV status not recorded). Some clones in this sample may be carry-over from other donors' samples. CDR3s include the opening cysteine and the closing phenylalanine or tryptophan. The order of the fields is V gene, D gene, clone size, J gene, CDR3 protein, CDR3 DNA. D genes are given only for firm matches. Not all rows give a size; the values are once, few, many and, for expanded clones, a class.

v_gene: TRBV7-2
d_gene: NA
abundance: many
j_gene: TRBJ1-5
CDR3aa: CASSYLLGEPNQPQHF
CDR3nt: TGTGCCAGCAGCTACTTATTGGGGGAACCCAATCAGCCCCAGCATTTT

v_gene: TRBV29-1
d_gene: TRBD1
abundance: few
j_gene: TRBJ1-3
CDR3aa: CSVEVGQGGNTIYF
CDR3nt: TGCAGCGTTGAAGTCGGACAGGGCGGAAACACCATATATTTT

v_gene: TRBV6-2/TRBV6-3
d_gene: NA
abundance: few
j_gene: TRBJ1-5
CDR3aa: CASSYRAGGRSNQPQHF
CDR3nt: TGTGCCAGCAGTTACAGGGCCGGCGGGAGGAGCAATCAGCCCCAGCATTTT

v_gene: TRBV20-1
d_gene: TRBD1
abundance: many
j_gene: TRBJ1-2
CDR3aa: CSAREGGDGYTF
CDR3nt: TGCAGTGCTAGGGAAGGGGGCGACGGCTACACCTTC

v_gene: TRBV20-1
d_gene: TRBD1
abundance: NA
j_gene: TRBJ1-2
CDR3aa: CSARGVQTGAPYGYTF
CDR3nt: TGCAGTGCCAGAGGGGTCCAGACAGGGGCCCCCTATGGCTACACCTTC

v_gene: TRBV7-2
d_gene: TRBD1
abundance: many
j_gene: TRBJ1-1
CDR3aa: CASSLNGQGAREAFF
CDR3nt: TGTGCCAGCAGCTTAAACGGGCAGGGGGCGCGAGAAGCTTTCTTT

v_gene: TRBV29-1
d_gene: NA
abundance: NA
j_gene: TRBJ1-2
CDR3aa: CSVHFGLGGYTF
CDR3nt: TGCAGCGTCCACTTTGGCTTGGGTGGCTACACCTTC

v_gene: TRBV7-3
d_gene: NA
abundance: many
j_gene: TRBJ1-3
CDR3aa: CASSAGGGKTGNTIYF
CDR3nt: TGTGCCAGCAGCGCGGGTGGGGGGAAAACTGGAAACACCATATATTTT

v_gene: TRBV28
d_gene: NA
abundance: NA
j_gene: TRBJ2-3
CDR3aa: CASLSFRDGTDTQYF
CDR3nt: TGTGCCAGCCTATCATTTAGGGACGGCACAGATACGCAGTATTTT

v_gene: TRBV9
d_gene: TRBD1
abundance: NA
j_gene: TRBJ2-3
CDR3aa: CASSARQGEIADTQYF
CDR3nt: TGTGCCAGCAGCGCCCGACAGGGGGAAATTGCGGATACGCAGTATTTT

v_gene: TRBV7-2
d_gene: NA
abundance: many
j_gene: TRBJ1-2
CDR3aa: CASSPSGNYGYTF
CDR3nt: TGTGCCAGCAGCCCCTCAGGAAACTATGGCTACACCTTC

v_gene: TRBV11-2
d_gene: TRBD1
abundance: NA
j_gene: TRBJ2-1
CDR3aa: CASSFPRGQTNNEQFF
CDR3nt: TGTGCCAGCAGCTTCCCTAGGGGACAGACTAACAATGAGCAGTTCTTC

v_gene: TRBV28
d_gene: TRBD1
abundance: few
j_gene: TRBJ2-7
CDR3aa: CASTPPQGAYEQYF
CDR3nt: TGTGCCAGCACCCCCCCTCAGGGGGCCTACGAGCAGTACTTC

v_gene: TRBV6-2/TRBV6-3
d_gene: TRBD1
abundance: NA
j_gene: TRBJ2-1
CDR3aa: CASSYSGQVGSEQFF
CDR3nt: TGTGCCAGCAGTTACTCGGGACAGGTAGGGAGTGAGCAGTTCTTC

v_gene: TRBV28
d_gene: NA
abundance: many
j_gene: TRBJ2-2
CDR3aa: CASSLSFPGELFF
CDR3nt: TGTGCCAGCAGTTTGTCTTTTCCCGGGGAGCTGTTTTTT

v_gene: TRBV7-2
d_gene: NA
abundance: many
j_gene: TRBJ2-1
CDR3aa: CASSPGDILPNEQFF
CDR3nt: TGTGCCAGCAGCCCGGGGGACATTCTGCCCAATGAGCAGTTCTTC

v_gene: TRBV12-3/TRBV12-4
d_gene: NA
abundance: NA
j_gene: TRBJ2-3
CDR3aa: CDSSLRTADTQYF
CDR3nt: TGTGACAGCAGTCTCCGCACGGCAGATACGCAGTATTTT

v_gene: TRBV7-2
d_gene: NA
abundance: many
j_gene: TRBJ2-2
CDR3aa: CASSLATTGELFF
CDR3nt: TGTGCCAGCAGCTTAGCCACCACCGGGGAGCTGTTTTTT

v_gene: TRBV7-2
d_gene: NA
abundance: many
j_gene: TRBJ2-5
CDR3aa: CASSLLGPRETQYF
CDR3nt: TGTGCCAGCAGCCTACTCGGACCGCGGGAGACCCAGTACTTC

v_gene: TRBV28
d_gene: NA
abundance: many
j_gene: TRBJ1-5
CDR3aa: CASSLTGEFNQPQHF
CDR3nt: TGTGCCAGCAGTTTAACGGGCGAGTTCAATCAGCCCCAGCATTTT

v_gene: TRBV7-2
d_gene: TRBD2
abundance: many
j_gene: TRBJ2-7
CDR3aa: CASSLEGPLAGAYEQYF
CDR3nt: TGTGCCAGCAGCTTAGAGGGGCCACTAGCGGGGGCTTACGAGCAGTACTTC

v_gene: TRBV7-2
d_gene: NA
abundance: many
j_gene: TRBJ1-2
CDR3aa: CASSRTQGSGIYGYTF
CDR3nt: TGTGCCAGCAGCCGCACTCAGGGCAGCGGAATCTATGGCTACACCTTC

v_gene: TRBV7-2
d_gene: TRBD1
abundance: many
j_gene: TRBJ1-5
CDR3aa: CASSFDRVGNQPQHF
CDR3nt: TGTGCCAGCAGTTTCGACAGGGTCGGCAATCAGCCCCAGCATTTT

v_gene: TRBV29-1
d_gene: NA
abundance: few
j_gene: TRBJ2-3
CDR3aa: CSVVDSENTQYF
CDR3nt: TGCAGCGTTGTCGATTCGGAGAACACGCAGTATTTT

v_gene: TRBV4-3
d_gene: NA
abundance: many
j_gene: TRBJ1-1
CDR3aa: CASSHGPWDTEAFF
CDR3nt: TGCGCCAGCAGCCATGGACCCTGGGACACTGAAGCTTTCTTT

v_gene: TRBV19
d_gene: NA
abundance: few
j_gene: TRBJ1-5
CDR3aa: CASSPRGGAGNQPQHF
CDR3nt: TGTGCCAGTAGTCCCCGGGGAGGGGCGGGCAATCAGCCCCAGCATTTT

v_gene: TRBV7-2
d_gene: NA
abundance: many
j_gene: TRBJ2-3
CDR3aa: CASSFSDSSTDTQYF
CDR3nt: TGTGCCAGCAGCTTCTCCGATTCTAGCACAGATACGCAGTATTTT

v_gene: TRBV29-1
d_gene: NA
abundance: NA
j_gene: TRBJ1-4
CDR3aa: CSFKDSNEKLFF
CDR3nt: TGCAGCTTCAAGGACAGTAATGAAAAACTGTTTTTT

v_gene: TRBV7-2
d_gene: NA
abundance: many
j_gene: TRBJ2-3
CDR3aa: CASSFGVAADTQYF
CDR3nt: TGTGCCAGCAGCTTCGGGGTAGCAGCAGATACGCAGTATTTT

v_gene: TRBV14
d_gene: NA
abundance: many
j_gene: TRBJ2-4
CDR3aa: CASSQGNRNIQYF
CDR3nt: TGTGCCAGCAGCCAAGGAAATAGAAACATTCAGTACTTC

v_gene: TRBV11-1
d_gene: NA
abundance: many
j_gene: TRBJ1-4
CDR3aa: CASSSSRGSTNEKLFF
CDR3nt: TGTGCCAGCAGTTCATCACGAGGATCAACTAATGAAAAACTGTTTTTT

v_gene: TRBV7-6
d_gene: TRBD1
abundance: many
j_gene: TRBJ2-5
CDR3aa: CASSIAPRTGGGETQYF
CDR3nt: TGTGCCAGCAGCATAGCCCCACGGACAGGGGGCGGGGAGACCCAGTACTTC

v_gene: TRBV29-1
d_gene: NA
abundance: NA
j_gene: TRBJ1-4
CDR3aa: CSVGVGGGNEKLFF
CDR3nt: TGCAGCGTTGGGGTTGGGGGCGGTAATGAAAAACTGTTTTTT

v_gene: TRBV20-1
d_gene: TRBD1
abundance: few
j_gene: TRBJ1-5
CDR3aa: CSASGSGTGVGQPQHF
CDR3nt: TGCAGTGCTAGCGGATCGGGGACAGGGGTAGGTCAGCCCCAGCATTTT

v_gene: TRBV7-2
d_gene: TRBD1
abundance: many
j_gene: TRBJ2-7
CDR3aa: CASSQDRASYEQYF
CDR3nt: TGTGCCAGCAGCCAAGACAGGGCCTCCTACGAGCAGTACTTC

v_gene: TRBV7-2
d_gene: NA
abundance: many
j_gene: TRBJ2-7
CDR3aa: CASILYSGGQDEQYF
CDR3nt: TGTGCCAGCATCTTATACAGCGGGGGACAGGACGAGCAGTACTTC

v_gene: TRBV7-2
d_gene: TRBD2
abundance: many
j_gene: TRBJ2-2
CDR3aa: CASSLVLAGLGELFF
CDR3nt: TGTGCCAGCAGCTTAGTACTAGCGGGGCTCGGGGAGCTGTTTTTT

v_gene: TRBV13
d_gene: TRBD1
abundance: many
j_gene: TRBJ1-2
CDR3aa: CASSTRTGGRTGYTF
CDR3nt: TGTGCCAGCAGCACTCGTACAGGGGGAAGGACTGGCTACACCTTC

v_gene: TRBV19
d_gene: NA
abundance: many
j_gene: TRBJ2-7
CDR3aa: CASSISGAAYEQYF
CDR3nt: TGTGCCAGTAGTATCTCAGGGGCAGCCTACGAGCAGTACTTC